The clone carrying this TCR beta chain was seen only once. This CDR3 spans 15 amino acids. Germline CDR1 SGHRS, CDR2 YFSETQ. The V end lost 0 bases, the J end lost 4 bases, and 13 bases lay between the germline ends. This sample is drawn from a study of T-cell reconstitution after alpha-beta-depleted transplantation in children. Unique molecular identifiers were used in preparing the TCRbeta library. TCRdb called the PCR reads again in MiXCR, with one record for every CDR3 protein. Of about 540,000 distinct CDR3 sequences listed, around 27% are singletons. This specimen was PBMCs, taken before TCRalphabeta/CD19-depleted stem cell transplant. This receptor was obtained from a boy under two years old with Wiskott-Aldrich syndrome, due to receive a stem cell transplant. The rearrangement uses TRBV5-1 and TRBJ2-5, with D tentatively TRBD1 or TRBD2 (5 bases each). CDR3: CASSLVSGGGETQYF. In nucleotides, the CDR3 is TGCGCCAGCAGCTTGGTCAGCGGTGGGGGAGAGACCCAGTACTTC.